This T cell receptor beta chain was recorded in a study of blood T cell repertoires in COVID-19. Background on the study: PBMCs, B-cell-depleted T cells, or T cells were the source of the cDNA or gDNA that made up the material.

The CDR3 loop spans 15 amino acids. Germline CDR1 reads MGHDK; CDR2 reads SYGVNS. V lost 4 bases to trimming and J lost 4 bases; unmatched junction nucleotides: 4. In the source study's methods: Amplification from reference gene primers served as the basis for estimated nucleated cell counts. The protocol was immunoSEQ multiplex PCR, while the TCRdb copy is restricted to in-frame clones and leaves out a portion. V and J calls and clone size are given by that table; D and trimming were obtained from the DNA. This table has 120,000 to 150,000 clones, approximately 87% appearing once. Sequencing was carried out using peripheral blood. The chain joins TRBV25-1 to TRBJ1-3, with 10 nucleotides matching TRBD1. The clonotype was recovered from a man aged 45-65 years who had recovered from COVID-19. CDR3 DNA: TGTGCCAGCAGTGGACAGGGGGCGCGGGGAAACACCATATATTTT. As protein: CASSGQGARGNTIYF.